This entry concerns a single T cell receptor (beta chain). In this sample, this clonotype turned up many times. No cognate antigen has been identified for it. One base away there is no much larger clone; base qualities are not given. The data stem from a study of T-cell memory formation after mild COVID-19 listed by TCRdb under 2021. Broadly, across the study: TCR sequence clusters from the two donors were found to be largely donor specific. The cohort comprised two young, previously healthy adult volunteers, one female and one male. In a couple of donors, T-cell clones that expanded and contracted after mild COVID-19 were tracked by sequencing TCRalpha and TCRbeta repertoires over time. Summary of the overall study and its limitations: Contracting CD4+ clones were found mainly in CM and EM memory subsets, while CD8+ clones were enriched in EMRA. Only a couple of mild cases were covered in the study, and larger cohorts including severe cases with pre-infection samples were considered necessary. SARS-CoV-2 specificity was not confirmed for the second-wave clones peaking on day 37. The detection of some responding clones in pre-infection memory suggests that pre-existing cross-reactive memory T cells joined the SARS-CoV-2 response. Clones contracting from day 15 to 85 had balanced CD4/CD8 phenotypes, while a second wave expanding from day 15 to 37 was biased towards CD4+.

Sequencing used an Illumina NovaSeq 6000. Using 5'RACE with constant-segment primers, TCRalpha and TCRbeta cDNA libraries were constructed, with sample barcodes and unique molecular identifiers added in the process. RNA was extracted from every sample with Trizol reagent. Library amplification was performed in two PCR steps, and a second sample barcode and Illumina TruSeq adapters were introduced in the second step. Sequencing of libraries was performed on an Illumina NovaSeq with 2 x 150 bp paired-end reads. The paper's processing steps were these. Reads were demultiplexed and collapsed into UMI-guided consensus sequences with migec v1.2.7. Using mixcr v2.1.11, UMI consensuses were aligned to TRA and TRB V and J templates and then assembled into clonotypes. Clonotypes were classified as expanded or contracted when called significant by both edgeR and NoisET, with noise models trained on biological replicates. For edgeR calls, the thresholds were a false discovery rate-adjusted p below 0.01 and a log2 fold-change of 1. As an exploratory analysis of dynamics, max-normalized trajectories of the 1000 most abundant clonotypes were examined with PCA combined with hierarchical clustering. Separately sequenced CD4+ and CD8+ repertoires were used to assign the CD4 or CD8 phenotype of responding clones. TCRdb trimmed the raw reads at Q25, called clones with MiXCR and kept productive beta chains. Each CDR3 protein gets just one entry, which takes the most common genes and DNA from the rows behind it. TCRdb, not the authors, supplied the V and J calls. For this sample there are fewer than 150,000 distinct CDR3 sequences; about 6% appear just once. The top ten clonotypes cover 2% to 2.5% of the sample.

The germline V gene sets CDR1 to SGHAT and CDR2 to FQNNGV. V loses 5 bases, J loses 2 bases, and the germline ends lie 15 bases apart. The CDR3 goes from the cysteine to the phenylalanine over 16 residues. Only CDR3 DNA is held: 48 bases, read in frame from base 1. Ficoll-Paque density gradient centrifugation was the method used to isolate PBMCs. This clonotype was obtained from an adult woman who had mild COVID-19 (a few samples of this study predate the infection). The sample titles of this study are shuffled in the database, so cell type and time point are left out; the donor was told from shared clones. The V and J genes are TRBV11-2 and TRBJ2-2; the best D guess is TRBD2, with 7 bases matching. Sequencing input: PBMCs or a T cell subset sorted from them (not recorded which). CDR3 region: CASSLTGGTNTGELFF. The nucleotides are TGTGCCAGCAGCCTGACGGGGGGCACCAACACCGGGGAGCTGTTTTTT.